The T cell receptor beta chain described here comes from a study of shared clonotypes between healthy human individuals. On this clone itself: Its antigen is not identified. The junction and the germline gene differ at one end; a read error may be behind it. The same CDR3 can be traced to other DNA sequences in this sample.

CD45RO-negative, CCR7-selected cells formed the naive CD8 fraction, which excluded terminally differentiated effector memory CD45RA+ cells. Sequencing was performed with immunoSEQ multiplex PCR; in TCRdb, only in-frame clones are kept and a portion is missing. The table records roughly 2,000,000 clones, over 85% of them present only once. Germline CDR1 reads MGHRA; CDR2 reads YSYEKL. The CDR3 length is 14 residues. General study findings and limits: Blood was the only sampled material, and tissue repertoires likely differ. Relative to memory subsets, naive subsets generally showed larger estimated richness.

This TCR was sampled from a man younger than 35 in good health. Some clones in this sample may be carry-over from other donors' samples. Source material: naive CD8+ T cells from PBMCs. V usage is TRBV4-1 and J usage is TRBJ1-2; D is possibly TRBD1 (5 bases). This CDR3 is CASSQVIRDYGYTF. The CDR3 nucleotides are TGTGCCAGCAGCCAAGTTATCAGGGACTATGGCTACACCTTC.